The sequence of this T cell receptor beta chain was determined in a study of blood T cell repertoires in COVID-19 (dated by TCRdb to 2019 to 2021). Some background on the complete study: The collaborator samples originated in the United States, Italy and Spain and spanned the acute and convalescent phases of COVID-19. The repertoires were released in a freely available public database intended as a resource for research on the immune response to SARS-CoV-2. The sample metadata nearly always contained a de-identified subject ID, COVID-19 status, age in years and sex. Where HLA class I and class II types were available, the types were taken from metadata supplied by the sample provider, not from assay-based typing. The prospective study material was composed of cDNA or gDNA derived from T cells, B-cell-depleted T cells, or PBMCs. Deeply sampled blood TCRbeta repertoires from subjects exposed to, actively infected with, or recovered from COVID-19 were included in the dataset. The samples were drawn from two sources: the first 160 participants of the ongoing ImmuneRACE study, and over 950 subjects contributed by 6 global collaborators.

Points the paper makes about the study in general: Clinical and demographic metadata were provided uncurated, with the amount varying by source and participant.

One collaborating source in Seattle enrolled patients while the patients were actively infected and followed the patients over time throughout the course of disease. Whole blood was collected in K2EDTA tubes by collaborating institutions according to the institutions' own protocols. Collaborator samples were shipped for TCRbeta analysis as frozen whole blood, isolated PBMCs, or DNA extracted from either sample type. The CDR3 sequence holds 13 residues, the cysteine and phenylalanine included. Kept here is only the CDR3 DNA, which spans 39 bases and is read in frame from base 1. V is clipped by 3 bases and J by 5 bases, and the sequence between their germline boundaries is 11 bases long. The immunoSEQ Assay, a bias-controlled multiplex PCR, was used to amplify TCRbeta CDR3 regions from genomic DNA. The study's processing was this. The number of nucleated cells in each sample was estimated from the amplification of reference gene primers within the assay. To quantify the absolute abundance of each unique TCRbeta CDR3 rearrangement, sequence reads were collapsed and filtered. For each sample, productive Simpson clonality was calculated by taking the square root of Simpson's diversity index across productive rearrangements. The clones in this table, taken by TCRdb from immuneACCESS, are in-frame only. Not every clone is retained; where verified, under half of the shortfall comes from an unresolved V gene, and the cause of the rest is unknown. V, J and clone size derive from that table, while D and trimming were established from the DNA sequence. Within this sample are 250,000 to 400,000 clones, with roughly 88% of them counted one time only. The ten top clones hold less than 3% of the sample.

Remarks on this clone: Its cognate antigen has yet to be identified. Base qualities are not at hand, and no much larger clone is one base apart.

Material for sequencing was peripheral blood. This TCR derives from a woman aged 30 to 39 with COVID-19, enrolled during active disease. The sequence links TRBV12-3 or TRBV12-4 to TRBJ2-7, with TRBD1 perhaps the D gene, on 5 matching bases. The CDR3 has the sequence CASSFVGPNEQYF. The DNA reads TGTGCCAGCAGTTTTGTGGGGCCGAACGAGCAGTACTTC.